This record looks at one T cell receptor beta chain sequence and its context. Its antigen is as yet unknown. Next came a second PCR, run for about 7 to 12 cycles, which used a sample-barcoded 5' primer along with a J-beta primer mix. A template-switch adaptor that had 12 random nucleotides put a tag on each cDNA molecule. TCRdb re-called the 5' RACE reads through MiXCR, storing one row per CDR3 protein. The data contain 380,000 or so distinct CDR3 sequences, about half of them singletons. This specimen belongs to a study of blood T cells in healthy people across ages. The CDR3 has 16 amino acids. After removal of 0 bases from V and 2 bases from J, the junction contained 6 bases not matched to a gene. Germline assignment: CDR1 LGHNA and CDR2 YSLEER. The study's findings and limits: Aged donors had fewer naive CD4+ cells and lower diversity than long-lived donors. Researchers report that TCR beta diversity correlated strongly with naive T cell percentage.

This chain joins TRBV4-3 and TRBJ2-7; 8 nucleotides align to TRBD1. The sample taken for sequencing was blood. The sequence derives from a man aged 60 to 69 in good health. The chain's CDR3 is CASSQDRTGWAYEQYF. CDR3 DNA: TGCGCCAGCAGCCAAGATAGGACAGGGTGGGCCTACGAGCAGTACTTC.